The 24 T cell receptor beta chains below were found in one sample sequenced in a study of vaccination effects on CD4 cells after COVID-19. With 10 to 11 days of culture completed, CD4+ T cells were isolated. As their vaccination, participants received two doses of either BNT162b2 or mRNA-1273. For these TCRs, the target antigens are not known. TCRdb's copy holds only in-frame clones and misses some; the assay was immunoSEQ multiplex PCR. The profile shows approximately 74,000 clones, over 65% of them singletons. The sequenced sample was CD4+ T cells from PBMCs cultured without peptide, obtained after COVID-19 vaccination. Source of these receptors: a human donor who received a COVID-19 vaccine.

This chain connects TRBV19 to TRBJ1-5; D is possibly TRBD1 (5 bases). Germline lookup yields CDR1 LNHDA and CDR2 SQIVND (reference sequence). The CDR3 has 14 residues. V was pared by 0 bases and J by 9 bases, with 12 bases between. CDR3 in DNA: TGTGCCAGTAGTATAGATAGACAGTATCGGCCCCAGCATTTT. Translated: CASSIDRQYRPQHF. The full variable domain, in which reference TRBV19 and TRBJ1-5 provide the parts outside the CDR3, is DGGITQSPKYLFRKEGQNVTLSCEQNLNHDAMYWYRQDPGQGLRLIYYSQIVNDFQKGDIAEGYSVSREKKESFPLTVTSAQKNPTAFYLCASSIDRQYRPQHFGDGTRLSIL.

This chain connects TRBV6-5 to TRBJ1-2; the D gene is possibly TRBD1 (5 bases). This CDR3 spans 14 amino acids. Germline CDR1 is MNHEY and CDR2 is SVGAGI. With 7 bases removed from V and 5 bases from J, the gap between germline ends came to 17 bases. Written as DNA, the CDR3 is TGTGCCAGCATCGCGGGGGGGGTAGGATATGGCTACACCTTC. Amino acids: CASIAGGVGYGYTF.

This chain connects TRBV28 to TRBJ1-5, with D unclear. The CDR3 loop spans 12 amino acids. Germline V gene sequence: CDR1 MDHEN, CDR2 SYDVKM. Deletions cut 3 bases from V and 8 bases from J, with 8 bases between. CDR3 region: CASSLSKEPQHF. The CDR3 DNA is TGTGCCAGCAGTTTGAGTAAGGAGCCCCAGCATTTT.

CDR3 sequence: CARSLGQGQAFF. CDR3 coding DNA: TGTGCCAGAAGCTTAGGTCAGGGTCAGGCTTTCTTT. The rearrangement joins TRBV7-5 to TRBJ1-1; the listed D gene, TRBD1, was not tested against the DNA. TRBV7-5 is a pseudogene segment. The CDR3 extends over 12 amino acids.

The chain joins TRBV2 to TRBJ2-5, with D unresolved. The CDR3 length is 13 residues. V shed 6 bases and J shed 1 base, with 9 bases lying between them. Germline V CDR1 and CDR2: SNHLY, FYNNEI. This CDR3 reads CASSRRLQETQYF. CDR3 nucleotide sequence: TGTGCCAGCAGCCGACGCCTCCAAGAGACCCAGTACTTC.

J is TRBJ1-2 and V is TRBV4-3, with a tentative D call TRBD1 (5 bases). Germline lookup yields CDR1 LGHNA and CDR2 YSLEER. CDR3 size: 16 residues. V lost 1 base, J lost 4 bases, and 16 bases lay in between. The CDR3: CASSQVGSQGFYGYTF. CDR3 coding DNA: TGCGCCAGCAGCCAAGTAGGGTCCCAGGGCTTCTATGGCTACACCTTC.

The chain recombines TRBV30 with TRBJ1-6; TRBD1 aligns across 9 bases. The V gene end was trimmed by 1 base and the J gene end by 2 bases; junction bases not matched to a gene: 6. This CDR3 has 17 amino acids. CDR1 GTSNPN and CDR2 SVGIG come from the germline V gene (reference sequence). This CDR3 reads CAWSGGTGKTYNSPLHF. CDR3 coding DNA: TGTGCCTGGAGTGGCGGGACAGGGAAGACCTATAATTCACCCCTCCACTTT. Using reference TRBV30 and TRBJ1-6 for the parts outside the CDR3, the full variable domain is SQTIHQWPATLVQPVGSPLSLECTVEGTSNPNLYWYRQAAGRGLQLLFYSVGIGQISSEVPQNLSASRPQDRQFILSSKKLLLSDSGFYLCAWSGGTGKTYNSPLHFGNGTRLTVT.

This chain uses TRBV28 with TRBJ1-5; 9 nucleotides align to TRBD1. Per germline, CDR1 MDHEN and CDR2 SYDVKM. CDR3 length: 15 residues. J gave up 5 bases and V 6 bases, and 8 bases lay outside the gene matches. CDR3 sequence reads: CASRVRDRAHQPQHF. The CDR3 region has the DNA TGTGCCAGCAGAGTCAGGGACAGGGCTCATCAGCCCCAGCATTTT.

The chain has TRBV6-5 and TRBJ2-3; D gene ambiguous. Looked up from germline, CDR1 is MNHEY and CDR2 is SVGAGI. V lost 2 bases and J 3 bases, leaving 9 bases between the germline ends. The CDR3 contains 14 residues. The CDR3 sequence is CASSYSRTTDTQYF. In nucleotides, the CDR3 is TGTGCCAGCAGTTACAGTCGAACTACAGATACGCAGTATTTT.

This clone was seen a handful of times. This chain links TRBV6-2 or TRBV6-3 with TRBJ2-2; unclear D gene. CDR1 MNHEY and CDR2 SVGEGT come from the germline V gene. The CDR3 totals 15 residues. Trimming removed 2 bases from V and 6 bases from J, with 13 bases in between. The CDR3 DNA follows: TGTGCCAGCAGTTACCTCGGCCCGGACCCCGGGGAGCTGTTTTTT. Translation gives CASSYLGPDPGELFF.

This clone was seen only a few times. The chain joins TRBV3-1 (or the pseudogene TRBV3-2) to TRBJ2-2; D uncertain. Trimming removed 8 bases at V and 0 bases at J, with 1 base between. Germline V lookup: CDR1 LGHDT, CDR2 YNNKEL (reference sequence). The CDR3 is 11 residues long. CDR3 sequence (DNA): TGTGCCAGCTCGAACACCGGGGAGCTGTTTTTT. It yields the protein CASSNTGELFF.

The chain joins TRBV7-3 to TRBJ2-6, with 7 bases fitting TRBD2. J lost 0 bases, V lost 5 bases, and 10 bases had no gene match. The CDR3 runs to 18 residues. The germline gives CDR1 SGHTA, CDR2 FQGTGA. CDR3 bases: TGTGCCAGCAGCGAGCGGGATGCACGGTCCTCTGGGGCCAACGTCCTGACTTTC. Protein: CASSERDARSSGANVLTF.

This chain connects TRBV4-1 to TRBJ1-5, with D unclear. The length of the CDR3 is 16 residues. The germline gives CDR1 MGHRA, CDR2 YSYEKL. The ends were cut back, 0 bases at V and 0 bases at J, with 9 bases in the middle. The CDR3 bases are TGCGCCAGCAGCCAAGATCCGTCGATTAGCAATCAGCCCCAGCATTTT. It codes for CASSQDPSISNQPQHF.

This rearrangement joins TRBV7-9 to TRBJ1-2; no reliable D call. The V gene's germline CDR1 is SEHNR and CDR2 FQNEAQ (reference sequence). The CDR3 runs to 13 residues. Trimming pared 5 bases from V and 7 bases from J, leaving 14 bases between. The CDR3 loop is CASSPEERGGYTF. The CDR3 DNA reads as TGTGCCAGCAGCCCCGAGGAGCGAGGTGGCTACACCTTC.

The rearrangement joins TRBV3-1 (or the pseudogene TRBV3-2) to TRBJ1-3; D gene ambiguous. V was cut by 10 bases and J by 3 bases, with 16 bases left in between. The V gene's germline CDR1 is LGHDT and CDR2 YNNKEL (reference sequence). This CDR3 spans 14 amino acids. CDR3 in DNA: TGTGCCACGTCCTCAGGAATTGTTGGAAACACCATATATTTT. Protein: CATSSGIVGNTIYF.

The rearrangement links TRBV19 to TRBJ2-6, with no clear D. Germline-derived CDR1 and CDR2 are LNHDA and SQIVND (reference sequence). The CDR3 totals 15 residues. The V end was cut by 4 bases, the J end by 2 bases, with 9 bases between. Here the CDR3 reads CASSSLGTGANVLTF. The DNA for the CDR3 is TGTGCCAGTAGTAGTTTGGGAACTGGGGCCAACGTCCTGACTTTC.

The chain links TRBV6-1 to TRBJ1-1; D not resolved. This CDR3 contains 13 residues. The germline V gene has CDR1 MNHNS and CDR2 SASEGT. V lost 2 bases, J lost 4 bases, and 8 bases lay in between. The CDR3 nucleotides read TGTGCCAGCAGTGAAAAATGGGGCACTGAAGCTTTCTTT. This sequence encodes CASSEKWGTEAFF.

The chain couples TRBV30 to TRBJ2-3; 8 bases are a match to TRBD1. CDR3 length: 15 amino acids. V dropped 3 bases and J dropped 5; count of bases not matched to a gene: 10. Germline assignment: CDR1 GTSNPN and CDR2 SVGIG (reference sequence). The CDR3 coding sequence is TGTGCCTGGAGCCAGCGGACAGGGCGGGGAGATACGCAGTATTTT. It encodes CAWSQRTGRGDTQYF.

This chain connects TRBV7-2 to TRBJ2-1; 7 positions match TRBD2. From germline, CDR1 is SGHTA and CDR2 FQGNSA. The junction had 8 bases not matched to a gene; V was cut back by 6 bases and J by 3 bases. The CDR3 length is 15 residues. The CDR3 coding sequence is TGTGCCAGCAGTTCGGGGGGATCCCTCTACAATGAGCAGTTCTTC. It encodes CASSSGGSLYNEQFF.

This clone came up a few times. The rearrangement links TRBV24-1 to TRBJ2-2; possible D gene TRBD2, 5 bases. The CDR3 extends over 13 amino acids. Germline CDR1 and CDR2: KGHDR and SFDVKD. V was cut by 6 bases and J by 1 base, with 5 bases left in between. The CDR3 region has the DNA TGTGCCACCAGTCGGGGGAACACCGGGGAGCTGTTTTTT. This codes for CATSRGNTGELFF.

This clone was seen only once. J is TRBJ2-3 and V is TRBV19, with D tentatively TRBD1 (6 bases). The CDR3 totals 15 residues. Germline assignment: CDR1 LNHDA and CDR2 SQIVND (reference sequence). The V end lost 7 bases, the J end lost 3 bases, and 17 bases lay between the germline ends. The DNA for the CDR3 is TGTGCCAGTAAGAGGGCAGGGGATAGAACAGATACGCAGTATTTT. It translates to CASKRAGDRTDTQYF.

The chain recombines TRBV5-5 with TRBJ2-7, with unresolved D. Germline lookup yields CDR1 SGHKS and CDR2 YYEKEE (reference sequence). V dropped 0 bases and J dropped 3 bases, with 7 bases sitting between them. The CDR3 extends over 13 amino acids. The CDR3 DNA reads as TGTGCCAGCAGCTTGGCGGTGCTCTACGAGCAGTACGTC. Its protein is CASSLAVLYEQYV.

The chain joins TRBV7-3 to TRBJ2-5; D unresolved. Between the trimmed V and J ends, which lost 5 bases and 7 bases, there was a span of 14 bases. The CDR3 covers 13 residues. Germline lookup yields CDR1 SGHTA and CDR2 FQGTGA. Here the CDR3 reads CASSLHVDGTQYF. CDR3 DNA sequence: TGTGCCAGCAGCCTGCACGTCGATGGGACCCAGTACTTC.

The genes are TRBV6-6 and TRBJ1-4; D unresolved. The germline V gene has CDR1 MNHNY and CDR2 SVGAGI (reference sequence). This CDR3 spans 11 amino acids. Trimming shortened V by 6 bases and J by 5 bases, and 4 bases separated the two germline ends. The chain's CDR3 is CASRKNEKLFF. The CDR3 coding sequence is TGTGCCAGCAGGAAAAATGAAAAACTGTTTTTT.